This T cell receptor beta chain emerged from a study of blood T cell repertoires in COVID-19. At the level of the study: The study drew acute and convalescent COVID-19 samples from the United States, Italy and Spain.

Original processing notes: From reference gene primer amplification, estimates of nucleated cell counts were derived. TCRdb keeps only in-frame clones here, not all; method: immunoSEQ multiplex PCR. V, J and clone size are taken as reported in that table, and D and trimming were inferred from the DNA itself. The data show around 280,000 clones, almost 90% seen once. The CDR3 length is 12 residues. V was pared by 8 bases and J by 4 bases, with 8 bases of the junction left unmatched. Per germline, CDR1 GTSNPN and CDR2 SVGIG (reference sequence). The clonotype was recovered from a woman between 25 and 40 years old with COVID-19, enrolled during active disease. Sequencing used peripheral blood. The rearrangement joins TRBV30 to TRBJ2-7; 7 bases match TRBD2. CDR3 region: CAGHGGGYEQYF. For the CDR3, the DNA is TGTGCCGGACATGGGGGGGGATACGAGCAGTACTTC.